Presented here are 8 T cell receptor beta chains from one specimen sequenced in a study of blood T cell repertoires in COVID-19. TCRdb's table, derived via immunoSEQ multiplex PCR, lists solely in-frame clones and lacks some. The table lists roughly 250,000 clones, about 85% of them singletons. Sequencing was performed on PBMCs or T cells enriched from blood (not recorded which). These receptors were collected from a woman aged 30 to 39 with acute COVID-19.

CDR3 protein: CASSSLQGVSNQPQHF. The CDR3 DNA sequence: TGTGCCAGTAGTTCCCTCCAGGGGGTTAGCAATCAGCCCCAGCATTTT. The chain is built from TRBV19 and TRBJ1-5; 7 bases are shared with TRBD1. Germline V gene data show CDR1 as LNHDA and CDR2 as SQIVND (reference sequence). The CDR3 contains 16 residues. V lost 5 bases to trimming and J lost 0 bases; unmatched junction nucleotides: 7. The whole variable domain, remainder taken from reference TRBV19 and TRBJ1-5, is DGGITQSPKYLFRKEGQNVTLSCEQNLNHDAMYWYRQDPGQGLRLIYYSQIVNDFQKGDIAEGYSVSREKKESFPLTVTSAQKNPTAFYLCASSSLQGVSNQPQHFGDGTRLSIL.

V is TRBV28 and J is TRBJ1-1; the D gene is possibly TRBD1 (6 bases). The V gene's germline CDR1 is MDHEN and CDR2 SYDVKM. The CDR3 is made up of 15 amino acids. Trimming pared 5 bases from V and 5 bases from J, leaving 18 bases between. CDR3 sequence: CASSLETGLRTEAFF. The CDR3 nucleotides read TGTGCCAGCAGTCTCGAGACAGGCCTGAGGACTGAAGCTTTCTTT.

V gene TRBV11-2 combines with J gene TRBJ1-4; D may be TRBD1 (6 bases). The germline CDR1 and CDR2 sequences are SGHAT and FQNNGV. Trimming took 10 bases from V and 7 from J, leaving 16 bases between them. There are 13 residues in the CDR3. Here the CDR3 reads CAIKTVTGEKLFF. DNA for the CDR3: TGTGCCATCAAGACAGTGACAGGTGAAAAACTGTTTTTT.

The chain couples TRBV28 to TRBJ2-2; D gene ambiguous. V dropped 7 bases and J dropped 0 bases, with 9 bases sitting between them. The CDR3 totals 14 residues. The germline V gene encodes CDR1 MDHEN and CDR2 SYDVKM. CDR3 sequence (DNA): TGTGCCAGCATACGGTCTCCGAACACCGGGGAGCTGTTTTTT. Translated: CASIRSPNTGELFF.

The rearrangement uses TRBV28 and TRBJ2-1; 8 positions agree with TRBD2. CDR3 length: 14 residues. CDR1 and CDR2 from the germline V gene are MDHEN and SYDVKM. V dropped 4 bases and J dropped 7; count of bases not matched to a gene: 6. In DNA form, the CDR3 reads TGTGCCAGCAGTTCCCTCGGGAGGGGGAATGAGCAGTTCTTC. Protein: CASSSLGRGNEQFF.

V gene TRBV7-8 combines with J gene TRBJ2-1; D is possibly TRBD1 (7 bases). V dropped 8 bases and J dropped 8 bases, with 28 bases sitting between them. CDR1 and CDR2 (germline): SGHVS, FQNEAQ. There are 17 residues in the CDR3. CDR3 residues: CASAMRARQGGSHEQFF. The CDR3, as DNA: TGTGCCAGCGCTATGAGGGCAAGACAGGGAGGCAGCCATGAGCAGTTCTTC.

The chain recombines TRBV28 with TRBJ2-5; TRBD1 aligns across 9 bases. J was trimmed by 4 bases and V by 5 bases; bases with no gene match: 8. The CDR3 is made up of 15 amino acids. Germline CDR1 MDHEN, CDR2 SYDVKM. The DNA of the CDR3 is TGTGCCAGCAGTCTTCCGGGACAGGGCGCAGAGACCCAGTACTTC. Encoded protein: CASSLPGQGAETQYF.

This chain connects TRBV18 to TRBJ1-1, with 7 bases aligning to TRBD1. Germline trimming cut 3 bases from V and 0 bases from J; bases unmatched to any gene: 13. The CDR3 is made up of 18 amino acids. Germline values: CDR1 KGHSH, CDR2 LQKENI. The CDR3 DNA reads TGTGCCAGCTCACCCCTCGCGGGGACAGCCTTTATGAACACTGAAGCTTTCTTT. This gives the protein CASSPLAGTAFMNTEAFF.